This T cell receptor beta chain was found in a study of human T cells and chemical hapten exposure. At the level of the study: Patch tests of 0.01% DPC on the upper back were read at 6 days. Study-level results: The donor cohort had alopecia, so its immune response may not match that of healthy people.

One entry per CDR3 protein, called by TCRdb with MiXCR from the RACE reads. The sample holds 330,000 or so distinct CDR3 sequences, about 6.9% seen once. Time point in this sample: patch test 2, 6 weeks after DPC sensitization. Described treatment: therapeutic diphenylcyclopropenone sensitization with weekly scalp DPC. Each donor was an alopecia patient between 18 and 70 years of age who qualified for DPC. Germline CDR1 reads DFQATT; CDR2 reads SNEGSKA (reference sequence). The CDR3 length is 13 residues. In regard to this clonotype: Its antigen is not identified.

Sequenced material: whole blood, taken in connection with sensitization to the hapten diphenylcyclopropenone (DPC). This TCR came from a woman aged 18 to 35 with alopecia areata. Some clones in this sample may be carry-over from other donors' samples. The chain joins TRBV20-1 to TRBJ2-3; 7 bases agree with TRBD2. The CDR3 DNA follows: TGCAGCACGGGCGCGGGGGTCACAGATACGCAGTATTTT. Amino acid sequence: CSTGAGVTDTQYF.